This TCR beta chain appears in the sequencing data of a study of T cell responses to AZD1222 COVID-19 vaccine. V lost 3 bases, J lost 3 bases, and 4 bases stayed unmatched. Germline loops: CDR1 LGHNA, CDR2 YSLEER. This CDR3 region has 15 residues. Overall study findings and caveats: Researchers took repertoire samples only after the peak T cell response had come. Seropositive at baseline were only a handful of AZD1222 recipients.

Generated by immunoSEQ multiplex PCR, the TCRdb table keeps only in-frame clones and is missing some. The sample has about 83,000 clones, 75% to 95% seen once. Notes on this clone: What it binds is unknown.

The chain links TRBV4-3 to TRBJ2-5; TRBD1 matches 10 bases. This material consisted of peripheral blood, taken 28 days after the second AZD1222 dose. The sequence was obtained from an adult who received the AZD1222 COVID-19 vaccine. In DNA, the CDR3 is TGCGCCAGCAGCCATGGGGACAGGGGAAAAGAGACCCAGTACTTC. Its translation is CASSHGDRGKETQYF.